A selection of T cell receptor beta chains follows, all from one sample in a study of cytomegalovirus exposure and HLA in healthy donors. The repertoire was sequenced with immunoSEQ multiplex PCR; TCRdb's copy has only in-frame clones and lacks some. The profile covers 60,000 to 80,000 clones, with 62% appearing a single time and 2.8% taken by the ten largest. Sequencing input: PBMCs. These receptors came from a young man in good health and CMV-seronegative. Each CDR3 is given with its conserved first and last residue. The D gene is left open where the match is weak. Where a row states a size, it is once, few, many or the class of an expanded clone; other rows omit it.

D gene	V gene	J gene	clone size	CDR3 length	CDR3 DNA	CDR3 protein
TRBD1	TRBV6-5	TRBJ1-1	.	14	TGTGCCAGCAGACGCACGACAGGGGGCACTGAAGCTTTCTTT	CASRRTTGGTEAFF
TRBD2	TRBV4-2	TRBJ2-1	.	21	TGTGCCAGCAGCCAAGGGGGACCGGGACTAGCGGCCTCTAGCTCCTACAATGAGCAGTTCTTC	CASSQGGPGLAASSSYNEQFF
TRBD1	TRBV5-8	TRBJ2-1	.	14	TGTGCCAGCAGCCGACAGGGGGATGGGGATGAGCAGTTCTTC	CASSRQGDGDEQFF
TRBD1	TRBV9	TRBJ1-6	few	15	TGTGCCAGCAGCGTCTCAGGACAGGGGGCCTCACCCCTCCACTTT	CASSVSGQGASPLHF
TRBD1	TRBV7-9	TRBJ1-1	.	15	TGTGCCAGCAGCCCCCCCGGGACAGGGTACACTGAAGCTTTCTTT	CASSPPGTGYTEAFF
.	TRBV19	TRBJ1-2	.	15	TGTGCCAGTAGTATTTTGCTGGGTTCGGGGTATGGCTACACCTTC	CASSILLGSGYGYTF
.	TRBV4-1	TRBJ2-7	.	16	TGCGCCAGCAGCCAAGATTCGGCGGCCTACTCCTACGAGCAGTACTTC	CASSQDSAAYSYEQYF
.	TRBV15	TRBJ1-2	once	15	TGTGCCACCAGCAGAGTGGCAGGGTCGTTCTATGGCTACACCTTC	CATSRVAGSFYGYTF
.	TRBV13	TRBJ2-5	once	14	TGTGCCAGCGGGACTTTCATCGCCCAAGAGACCCAGTACTTC	CASGTFIAQETQYF
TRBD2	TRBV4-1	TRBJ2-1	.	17	TGCGCCAGCAGCCTCGCAACCCTAGCGGGGGGGCGCAATGAGCAGTTCTTC	CASSLATLAGGRNEQFF
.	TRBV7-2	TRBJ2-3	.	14	TGTGCCAGCAGCCTAAGGCGCGGAACAGATACGCAGTATTTT	CASSLRRGTDTQYF
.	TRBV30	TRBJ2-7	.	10	TGTGCCTGGGGGCGGGACTCCCCAAGCTTC	CAWGRDSPSF
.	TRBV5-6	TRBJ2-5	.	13	TGTGCCAGCAGCCCGGAGTCCACAGAGACCCAGTACTTC	CASSPESTETQYF
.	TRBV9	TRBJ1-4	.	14	TGTGCCAGCAGCGTAAACGGGAGGGATGAAAAACTGTTTTTT	CASSVNGRDEKLFF
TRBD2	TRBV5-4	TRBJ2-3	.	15	TGTGCCAGCAGCCCGACTAGCGGGGGAGGAGATACGCAGTATTTT	CASSPTSGGGDTQYF
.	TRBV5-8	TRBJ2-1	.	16	TGTGCCAGCAGCCCGGTGGACAGCAATTTTAACAATGAGCAGTTCTTC	CASSPVDSNFNNEQFF
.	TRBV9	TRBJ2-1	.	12	TGTGCCAGCAGCGGATACACAGGTGGGCAGTTCTTC	CASSGYTGGQFF
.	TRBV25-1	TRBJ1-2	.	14	TGTGCCAGCAGTGAGGGGGGGGAGGGACGTGGCTACACCTTC	CASSEGGEGRGYTF